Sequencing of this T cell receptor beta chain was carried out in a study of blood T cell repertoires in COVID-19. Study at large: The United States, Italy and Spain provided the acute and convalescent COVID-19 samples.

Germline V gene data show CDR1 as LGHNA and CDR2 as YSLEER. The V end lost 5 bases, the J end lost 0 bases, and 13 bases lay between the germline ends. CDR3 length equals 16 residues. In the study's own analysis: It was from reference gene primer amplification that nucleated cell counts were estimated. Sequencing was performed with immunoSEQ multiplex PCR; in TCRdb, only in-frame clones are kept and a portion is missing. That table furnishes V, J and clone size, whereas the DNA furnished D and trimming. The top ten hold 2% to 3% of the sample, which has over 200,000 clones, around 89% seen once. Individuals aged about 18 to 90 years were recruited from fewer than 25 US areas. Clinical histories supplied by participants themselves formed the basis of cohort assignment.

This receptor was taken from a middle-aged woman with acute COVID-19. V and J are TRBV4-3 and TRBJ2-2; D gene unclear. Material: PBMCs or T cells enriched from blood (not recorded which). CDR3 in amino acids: CASSLLGDSNTGELFF. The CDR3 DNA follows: TGCGCCAGCAGCTTACTGGGCGATTCGAACACCGGGGAGCTGTTTTTT.